This T cell receptor beta chain derives from a study of OX40 agonist ivuxolimab in advanced cancers. Germline values: CDR1 SGHDT, CDR2 YYEEEE. There are 14 residues in the CDR3. V was cut by 3 bases and J by 2 bases, with 12 bases left in between. Sequencing used immunoSEQ multiplex PCR; TCRdb keeps in-frame clones, though not all of them. This table holds under 50,000 clones, 88% found once. The chain links TRBV5-6 to TRBJ2-7; unclear D gene. The sample here was CD4+ or CD8+ T cells sorted from blood, taken in a trial of the OX40 agonist ivuxolimab. This sequence originates from an adult with an advanced solid tumor such as melanoma, head and neck, liver or kidney cancer. The CDR3 loop reads CASSSGYTTYEQYF. CDR3 sequence (DNA): TGTGCCAGCAGCTCAGGTTATACGACCTACGAGCAGTACTTC.